This is a list of T cell receptor beta chains from one sample in a study of blood T cell repertoires in COVID-19. Method: immunoSEQ multiplex PCR; TCRdb's copy keeps in-frame clones and lacks some. This table has 250,000 or so clones, 70% to 90% appearing once. Sequenced sample: peripheral blood. These receptors originate from a woman between 25 and 40 years old with active or convalescent COVID-19. CDR3s include the opening cysteine and the closing phenylalanine or tryptophan. D genes are given only for firm matches. Not every row has a clone size; where given, it reads once, few, many or a size class.

d_gene,v_gene,abundance,j_gene,CDR3aa,CDR3nt
.,TRBV24-1,.,TRBJ1-2,CATSEGRRDYGYTF,TGTGCCACCAGTGAGGGGAGGCGAGACTATGGCTACACCTTC
.,TRBV2,once,TRBJ1-1,CASRTKNTEAFF,TGTGCCAGCCGTACAAAAAACACTGAAGCTTTCTTT
TRBD1,TRBV5-1,.,TRBJ1-2,CASGYPGTGALGSGYTF,TGCGCCAGCGGCTACCCCGGGACAGGGGCCCTGGGTTCCGGCTACACCTTC
TRBD1,TRBV11-1,once,TRBJ2-7,CASSLSGTGGYEQYF,TGTGCCAGCAGCTTAAGCGGGACAGGGGGCTACGAGCAGTACTTC
TRBD1,TRBV5-4,.,TRBJ1-4,CASSSGTEYMGEKLFF,TGTGCCAGCAGCTCGGGGACAGAGTACATGGGGGAAAAACTGTTTTTT
TRBD2,TRBV7-3,.,TRBJ2-1,CASSPGTSGDEQFF,TGTGCCAGCAGCCCGGGGACTAGCGGGGATGAGCAGTTCTTC
.,TRBV11-2,.,TRBJ2-7,CASSRTQGSYEQYF,TGTGCCAGCAGCCGAACGCAGGGGTCCTACGAGCAGTACTTC
.,TRBV7-3,few,TRBJ1-6,CASSTQGNSPLHF,TGTGCCAGCAGCACTCAGGGGAATTCACCCCTCCACTTT
.,TRBV10-1,.,TRBJ1-5,CASSSTAKRNQPQHF,TGCGCCAGCAGTTCGACAGCGAAACGCAATCAGCCCCAGCATTTT
.,TRBV11-1,.,TRBJ2-2,CASSVRQQNTGELFF,TGTGCCAGCAGCGTCAGACAGCAGAACACCGGGGAGCTGTTTTTT
.,TRBV6-5,.,TRBJ1-1,CASSYSNGVTPEAFF,TGTGCCAGCAGTTACTCGAACGGGGTCACCCCTGAAGCTTTCTTT
.,TRBV18,.,TRBJ1-5,CASSPSQADPQHF,TGTGCCAGCTCACCGTCCCAGGCCGACCCCCAGCATTTT
TRBD1,TRBV19,.,TRBJ1-1,CASSTDRGGPNTEAFF,TGTGCCAGTAGTACTGACAGGGGGGGGCCGAACACTGAAGCTTTCTTT
.,TRBV21-1,.,TRBJ1-1,CASSTPSGTEAFF,TGTGCCAGCAGCACCCCCTCAGGGACTGAAGCTTTCTTT
.,TRBV7-2,.,TRBJ2-5,CASSQNRGGGKETQYF,TGTGCCAGCAGCCAAAATCGAGGAGGGGGCAAAGAGACCCAGTACTTC
.,TRBV6-4,once,TRBJ2-2,CASSDSPGAGELFF,TGTGCCAGCAGTGACTCTCCGGGGGCCGGGGAGCTGTTTTTT
.,TRBV7-9,.,TRBJ2-3,CASSLEIMRSGVTDTQYF,TGTGCCAGCAGCTTAGAAATAATGCGTTCGGGGGTAACAGATACGCAGTATTTT
.,TRBV7-9,.,TRBJ1-2,CASSLGRGNYGYTF,TGTGCCAGCAGCTTAGGAAGGGGGAACTATGGCTACACCTTC
TRBD1,TRBV4-3,.,TRBJ1-2,CASSQGTGTGHYGYTF,TGCGCCAGCAGCCAAGGGACCGGGACAGGACACTATGGCTACACCTTC
.,TRBV7-2,.,TRBJ2-3,CASRTTPTDTQYF,TGTGCCAGCCGGACTACCCCCACAGATACGCAGTATTTT